This TCR beta chain is from a study of early T cells in non-severe SARS-CoV-2 infection. Study-level findings and limits: Missing private and CD4 specificities, VDJdb matching favored anti-spike CD8 responses.

From germline, CDR1 is SNHLY and CDR2 FYNNEI. The CDR3 sequence is 17 residues long. Germline trimming cut 3 bases from V and 4 bases from J; bases unmatched to any gene: 14. The TCR library protocol attached unique molecular identifiers to the individual cDNA molecules. TCRdb independently ran MiXCR on the 5' RACE reads; one entry per CDR3 protein. The top ten hold roughly 6% of the sample, which has 60,000 to 75,000 distinct CDR3 sequences, roughly 10% seen once. For this clonotype: Its antigen is not identified.

Sequencing was carried out using whole blood. This TCR derives from an adult who was a healthcare worker with PCR-confirmed SARS-CoV-2 infection or an uninfected control (not recorded which). The rearrangement links TRBV2 to TRBJ1-2; 7 bases fit TRBD1. The CDR3 DNA reads TGTGCCAGCAGTGACGCAGGGGGGAGTGCCTCTCGCTATGGCTACACCTTC. Protein product: CASSDAGGSASRYGYTF.